Reported below is one T cell receptor beta chain. Repertoires were generated with immunoSEQ multiplex PCR, while TCRdb's copy carries only in-frame clones and drops some. Of about 23,000 clones in the sample, 75% to 90% were seen once. The entry originates in a study of blood T cell repertoires in COVID-19. The CDR3 runs to 17 residues. Sequences were obtained from peripheral blood. This chain uses TRBV1 with TRBJ2-5; TRBD2, the D gene given by the table, was not confirmed from the DNA. TRBV1 is an annotated pseudogene. This clonotype was obtained from a woman older than 75 with active or convalescent COVID-19. CDR3 coding DNA: TGCACCAGCAGCCAAGTCACTAGCGGGGGGTATGGGGAGACCCAGTACTTC. Translated, it gives CTSSQVTSGGYGETQYF.